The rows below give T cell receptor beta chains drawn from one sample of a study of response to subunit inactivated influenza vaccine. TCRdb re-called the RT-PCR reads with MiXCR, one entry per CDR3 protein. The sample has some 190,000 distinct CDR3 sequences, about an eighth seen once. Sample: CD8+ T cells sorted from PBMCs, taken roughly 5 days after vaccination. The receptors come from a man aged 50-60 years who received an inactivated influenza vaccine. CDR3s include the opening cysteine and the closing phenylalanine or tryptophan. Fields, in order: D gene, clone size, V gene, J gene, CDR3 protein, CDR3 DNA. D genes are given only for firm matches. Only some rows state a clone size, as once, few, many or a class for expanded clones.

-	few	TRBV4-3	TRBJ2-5	CASSQDSLAPDETQYF	TGCGCCAGCAGCCAAGATTCTCTAGCCCCAGACGAGACCCAGTACTTC
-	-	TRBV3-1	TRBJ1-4	CASSHRSDFEKLFF	TGTGCCAGCAGCCATCGGAGCGATTTTGAAAAACTGTTTTTT
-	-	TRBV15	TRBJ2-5	CATSRGTTGYQETQYF	TGTGCCACCAGCAGAGGGACTACCGGATACCAAGAGACCCAGTACTTC
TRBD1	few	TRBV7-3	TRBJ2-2	CASSRTGGTTGELFF	TGTGCCAGCAGCCGGACAGGGGGCACCACCGGGGAGCTGTTTTTT
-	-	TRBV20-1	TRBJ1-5	CSANSAGTRIGGNQPQHF	TGCAGTGCTAACTCTGCCGGGACAAGGATTGGGGGGAATCAGCCCCAGCATTTT
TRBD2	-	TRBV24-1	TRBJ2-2	CATSSGAGSGELFF	TGTGCCACCTCCTCTGGAGCGGGGAGCGGGGAGCTGTTTTTT
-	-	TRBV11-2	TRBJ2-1	CASSLDSQDLTYNEQFF	TGTGCCAGCAGCTTAGATTCCCAGGACCTTACCTACAATGAGCAGTTCTTC
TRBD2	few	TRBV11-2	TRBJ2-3	CASSVREGTQYF	TGTGCCAGCAGCGTACGGGAGGGTACGCAGTATTTT
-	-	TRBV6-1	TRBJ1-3	CASSEVVGAGNTIYF	TGTGCCAGCAGTGAAGTGGTGGGGGCTGGAAACACCATATATTTT
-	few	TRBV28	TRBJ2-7	CATSHGDITYEQYF	TGTGCCACCTCCCATGGGGACATCACCTACGAGCAGTACTTC
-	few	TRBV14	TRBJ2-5	CASSQEIQETQYF	TGTGCCAGCAGCCAAGAAATCCAAGAGACCCAGTACTTC
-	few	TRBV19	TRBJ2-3	CASSILGPFQEDTQYF	TGTGCCAGTAGTATTTTGGGCCCCTTTCAGGAAGATACGCAGTATTTT
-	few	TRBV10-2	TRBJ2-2	CASSDTPWELFF	TGCGCCAGCAGTGACACCCCGTGGGAGCTGTTTTTT
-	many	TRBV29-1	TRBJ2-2	CSVELRAQGNTGELFF	TGCAGCGTTGAATTAAGGGCACAGGGGAACACCGGGGAGCTGTTTTTT
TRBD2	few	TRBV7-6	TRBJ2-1	CASSPGFARGVNEQFF	TGTGCCAGCAGCCCAGGCTTCGCGCGGGGGGTTAATGAGCAGTTCTTC
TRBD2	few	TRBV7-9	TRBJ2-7	CASSSAGGMVYEQYF	TGTGCCAGCAGCTCCGCGGGGGGAATGGTTTACGAGCAGTACTTC
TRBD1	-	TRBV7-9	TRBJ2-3	CASSKPGQGLTDTQYF	TGTGCCAGCAGCAAACCGGGACAGGGACTCACAGATACGCAGTATTTT
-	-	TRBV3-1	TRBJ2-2	CATTQLTLNPGELFF	TGTGCCACCACCCAGCTGACTCTGAACCCCGGGGAGCTGTTTTTT
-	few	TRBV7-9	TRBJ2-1	CASSQPGHGYNEQFF	TGTGCCAGCAGCCAACCGGGACATGGATACAATGAGCAGTTCTTC
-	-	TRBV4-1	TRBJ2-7	CASSPSGGEQYF	TGCGCCAGCAGCCCCTCCGGGGGCGAGCAGTACTTC
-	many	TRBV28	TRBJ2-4	CASNIAKNIQYF	TGTGCCAGCAACATAGCCAAAAACATTCAGTACTTC
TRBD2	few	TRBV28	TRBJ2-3	CASRSSGGADTQYF	TGTGCCAGCAGATCAAGCGGGGGGGCCGACACGCAGTATTTT
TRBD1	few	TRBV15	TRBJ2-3	CATSGQGAGTDTQYF	TGTGCCACCAGCGGACAGGGGGCTGGGACAGATACGCAGTATTTT
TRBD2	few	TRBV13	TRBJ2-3	CASSLAGGYGASTDTQYF	TGTGCCAGCAGCCTAGCGGGAGGCTATGGGGCTAGCACAGATACGCAGTATTTT
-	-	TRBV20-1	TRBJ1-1	CSASIRWNTEAFF	TGCAGTGCTTCTATCAGGTGGAACACTGAAGCTTTCTTT
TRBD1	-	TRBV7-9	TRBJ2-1	CASSLGYRGQGYWEQFF	TGTGCCAGCAGCTTAGGATACAGGGGACAGGGGTATTGGGAGCAGTTCTTC
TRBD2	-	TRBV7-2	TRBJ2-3	CASSSNSGGYTDTQYF	TGTGCCAGCAGCTCAAATAGCGGGGGGTACACAGATACGCAGTATTTT
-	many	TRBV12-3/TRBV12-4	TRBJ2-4	CASSSASAIQYF	TGTGCCAGCAGTTCGGCCTCAGCCATTCAGTACTTC
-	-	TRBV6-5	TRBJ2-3	CASSYIRAGRADTQYF	TGTGCCAGCAGTTATATTAGGGCGGGAAGGGCAGATACGCAGTATTTT
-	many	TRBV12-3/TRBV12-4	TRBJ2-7	CASSLGPYGEQYF	TGTGCCAGCAGTTTAGGCCCATATGGGGAGCAGTACTTC
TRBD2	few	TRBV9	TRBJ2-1	CASSPPAGANEQFF	TGTGCCAGCAGCCCCCCAGCGGGAGCGAATGAGCAGTTCTTC
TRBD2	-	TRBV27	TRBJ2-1	CASSPLTSGGVDEQFF	TGTGCCAGCAGTCCCTTGACTAGCGGGGGGGTGGATGAGCAGTTCTTC
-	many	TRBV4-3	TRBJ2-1	CASSQAGRHGSYNEQFF	TGCGCCAGCAGCCAAGCAGGTCGGCATGGCTCCTACAATGAGCAGTTCTTC
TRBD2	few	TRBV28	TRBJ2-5	CASSPLAGRDQETQYF	TGTGCCAGCAGTCCCCTAGCGGGGAGGGACCAAGAGACCCAGTACTTC
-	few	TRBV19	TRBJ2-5	CASSYPGYETQYF	TGTGCCAGTAGTTACCCCGGGTATGAGACCCAGTACTTC
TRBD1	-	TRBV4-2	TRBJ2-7	CASSLIKGTAPYEQYF	TGTGCCAGCAGCCTCATAAAGGGGACAGCCCCCTACGAGCAGTACTTC
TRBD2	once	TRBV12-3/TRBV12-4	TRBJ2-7	CASSPSGVLYEQYF	TGTGCCAGCAGTCCTAGCGGGGTGCTTTACGAGCAGTACTTC